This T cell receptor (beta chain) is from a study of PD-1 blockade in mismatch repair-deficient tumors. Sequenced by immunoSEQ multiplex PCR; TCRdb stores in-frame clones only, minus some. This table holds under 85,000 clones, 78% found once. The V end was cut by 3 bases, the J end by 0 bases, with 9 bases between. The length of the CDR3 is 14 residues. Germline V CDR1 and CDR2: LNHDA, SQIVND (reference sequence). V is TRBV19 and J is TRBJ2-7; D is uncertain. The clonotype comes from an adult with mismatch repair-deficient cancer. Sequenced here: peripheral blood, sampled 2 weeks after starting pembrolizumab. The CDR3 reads CASSIFRSSYEQYF. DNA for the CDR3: TGTGCCAGTAGTATCTTCAGGAGCTCCTACGAGCAGTACTTC.